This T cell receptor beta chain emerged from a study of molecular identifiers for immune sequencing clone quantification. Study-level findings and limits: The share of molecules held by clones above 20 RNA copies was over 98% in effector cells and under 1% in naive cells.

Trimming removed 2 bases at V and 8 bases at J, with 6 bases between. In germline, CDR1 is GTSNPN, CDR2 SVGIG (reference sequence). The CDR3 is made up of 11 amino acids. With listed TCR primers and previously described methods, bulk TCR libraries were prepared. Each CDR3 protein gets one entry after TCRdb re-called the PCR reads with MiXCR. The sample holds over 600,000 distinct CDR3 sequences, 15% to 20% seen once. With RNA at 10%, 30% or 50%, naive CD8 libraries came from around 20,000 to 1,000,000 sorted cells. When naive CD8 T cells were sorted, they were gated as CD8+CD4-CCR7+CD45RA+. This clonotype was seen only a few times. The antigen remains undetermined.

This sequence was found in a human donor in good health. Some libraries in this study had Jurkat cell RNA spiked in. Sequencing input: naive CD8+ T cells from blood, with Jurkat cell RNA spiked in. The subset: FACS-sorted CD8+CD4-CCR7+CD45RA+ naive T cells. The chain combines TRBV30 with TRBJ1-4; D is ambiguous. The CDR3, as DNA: TGTGCCTGGAGTAGTGGGGAAAAACTGTTTTTT. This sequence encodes CAWSSGEKLFF.